A single sample is the source of the 22 T cell receptor delta chains below, sequenced in a study of in vitro expanded adult blood gammadelta T cells. TCRdb re-identified clones in the 5' RACE reads via CATT. The data contain roughly 760 delta-chain clones, 30% to 45% of them singletons. Live CD3+ TCRgammadelta+ Vgamma9+ Vdelta2+ T cells were FACS-sorted after expansion. Zoledronate at roughly 0.93 uM was applied to PBMC for one day, followed by three washes. Cultures were expanded for more than 12 days, with IL-2 added every 3 to 4 days. These TCRs are of unknown antigen specificity. Specimen: gamma-delta T cells from peripheral blood expanded in culture, collected from an in vitro culture stimulated with zoledronate. These receptors were obtained from an adult in good health.

As for this clone: The junction and the germline gene differ at one end; a read error may be behind it. Other DNA sequences in the sample encode the same CDR3. The V and J genes are TRDV2 and TRDJ3; D tentatively reads TRDD2 or TRDD3 (6 bases each). The germline gives CDR1 GEAIGNYY, CDR2 EKD. This CDR3 has 20 residues. The CDR3 is CACDTGGLRGSSWDTRQMFF. In DNA, the CDR3 is TGTGCCTGTGACACCGGGGGCTTGCGGGGATCTTCCTGGGACACTCGACAGATGTTTTTC.

This clone is labeled hyperexpanded (1% or more). Other DNA sequences in the same sample also yield this CDR3. The chain combines TRDV2 with TRDJ1, with TRDD3 matching over 9 bases. The CDR3 extends over 15 amino acids. From germline, CDR1 is GEAIGNYY and CDR2 EKD. Germline trimming cut 3 bases from V and 4 bases from J; bases unmatched to any gene: 8. The CDR3 DNA sequence: TGTGCCTGTGACGCCCTACTGGGGGAGAACGATAAACTCATCTTT. This gives the protein CACDALLGENDKLIF.

As concerns this clone: A much larger clonotype is one base distant, so this may be a read error. The sample carries other DNA sequences with the same CDR3. The chain recombines TRDV2 with TRDJ1; TRDD3 might be the D (5 bases). Trimming stripped 0 bases from V and 5 bases from J, with 21 bases between. Germline V gene sequence: CDR1 GEAIGNYY, CDR2 EKD. This CDR3 is built from 17 residues. CDR3 protein: CACDTVKKDLGSDKLIF. The CDR3 nucleotides are TGTGCCTGTGACACCGTAAAGAAAGACCTGGGATCAGATAAACTCATCTTT.

By its share, this clone is large (0.1 to 1%). DNA for the CDR3: TGTGCCTGTGACACCCTATCCCCCGCGAGACTGGGGGATACCCAACTCATCTTT. Translating it yields CACDTLSPARLGDTQLIF. The chain uses TRDV2 and TRDJ1; TRDD3 agrees at 12 bases. Trimming took 0 bases from V and 9 from J; bases not matched to a gene: 16. The CDR3 runs 18 residues. Germline V CDR1 and CDR2: GEAIGNYY, EKD.

This chain connects TRDV2 to TRDJ1; D is uncertain. There are 14 residues in the CDR3. CDR1 GEAIGNYY and CDR2 EKD come from the germline V gene. With 1 base removed from V and 0 bases from J, the gap between germline ends came to 8 bases. The CDR3: CACDTVGYTDKLIF. In DNA, the CDR3 is TGTGCCTGTGACACGGTTGGTTACACCGATAAACTCATCTTT.

Judged by abundance, this clone is large. The sample contains more than one DNA sequence encoding this CDR3. The chain links TRDV2 to TRDJ1; possible D gene TRDD3, 7 bases. Germline V CDR1 and CDR2: GEAIGNYY, EKD. Trimming cost V 6 bases and J 0 bases, with 28 bases left between them. The CDR3 runs 19 residues. CDR3 region: CACSNLLRGGGNYTDKLIF. The CDR3 DNA is TGTGCCTGTTCAAACCTCCTACGGGGTGGGGGAAACTACACCGATAAACTCATCTTT.

Concerning this clone itself: The sample holds other DNA sequences that translate to the same CDR3. This chain links TRDV2 with TRDJ1, with TRDD3 identical over 12 bases. Germline values: CDR1 GEAIGNYY, CDR2 EKD. With 4 bases clipped from V and 0 bases from J, the junction kept 8 bases outside the gene matches. The CDR3 has 17 residues. DNA for the CDR3: TGTGCCTGTGAAACGCTGGGGGATACGGATTACACCGATAAACTCATCTTT. It is translated as CACETLGDTDYTDKLIF.

As to this clone: Given a much more abundant clone one base away, this may be a read error. In the same sample, other DNA sequences code for this CDR3. The rearrangement joins TRDV2 to TRDJ1; TRDD3 aligns across 11 bases. CDR1 is GEAIGNYY, CDR2 EKD, per germline. The CDR3 length is 18 residues. Trimming at V came to 0 bases and at J to 5 bases, leaving 13 bases not matched to a gene. CDR3 protein: CACDTVAPLGDIADKLIF. DNA of the CDR3: TGTGCCTGTGACACCGTGGCCCCACTGGGGGATATAGCTGATAAACTCATCTTT.

Notes on this clone: Germline is not matched at one junction end, which may reflect a read error. The sample has other DNA sequences that encode this CDR3 too. This chain uses TRDV2 with TRDJ1; maybe TRDD3 (5 bases). Per germline, CDR1 GEAIGNYY and CDR2 EKD. There are 15 residues in the CDR3. The CDR3: CACDSLGEYTDKLIF. The DNA for the CDR3 is TGTGCCTGTGACTCACTAGGGGAATACACTGATAAACTCATCTTT.

In its sample, this clone is hyperexpanded. Other DNA sequences in the sample encode the same CDR3. The chain is built from TRDV2 and TRDJ1; 9 bases match TRDD3. J lost 0 bases, V lost 3 bases, and 7 bases had no gene match. Germline values: CDR1 GEAIGNYY, CDR2 EKD. The CDR3 sequence is 16 residues long. CDR3 in amino acids: CACDPLGDSNTDKLIF. Here the CDR3 DNA reads TGTGCCTGTGACCCTCTGGGGGATTCTAACACCGATAAACTCATCTTT.

This clone appeared a few times. The chain employs TRDV2 and TRDJ1; 8 bases match TRDD3. This CDR3 region has 22 residues. V shed 0 bases and J 0 bases; nucleotides not matched to a gene: 23. Per the germline V gene, CDR1 is GEAIGNYY and CDR2 is EKD. In DNA, the CDR3 is TGTGCCTGTGACACCGTCCCGTCCCCACATCGGGTACTGGGGGTACACACCGATAAACTCATCTTT. Amino acid sequence: CACDTVPSPHRVLGVHTDKLIF.

This clone was found a few times. The rearrangement joins TRDV2 to TRDJ3; TRDD3 is a possible D gene (6 bases). V lost 3 bases to trimming and J lost 7 bases, with 18 bases between them. The CDR3 loop spans 17 amino acids. Germline V CDR1 and CDR2: GEAIGNYY, EKD. The CDR3 nucleotides are TGTGCCTGTGACTCCCTTGCGGGGGACCAAGACACCCGACAGATGTTTTTC. Translation: CACDSLAGDQDTRQMFF.

This clone was seen only a few times. This rearrangement joins TRDV2 to TRDJ1; TRDD3 agrees at 12 bases. J gave up 3 bases and V 3 bases, and 10 bases lay outside the gene matches. Germline assignment: CDR1 GEAIGNYY and CDR2 EKD. This CDR3 contains 17 residues. The DNA of the CDR3 is TGTGCCTGTGACCCAGTACTGGGGGATACACTTTCCGATAAACTCATCTTT. Amino acid sequence: CACDPVLGDTLSDKLIF.

The chain joins TRDV2 to TRDJ1, with 9 bases fitting TRDD3. After removal of 2 bases from V and 0 bases from J, the junction contained 15 bases not matched to a gene. Looked up from germline, CDR1 is GEAIGNYY and CDR2 is EKD. The CDR3 spans 19 residues. CDR3 coding DNA: TGTGCCTGTGACAGCGTCTACCTGGGGGATGGCGTGTACACCGATAAACTCATCTTT. As protein: CACDSVYLGDGVYTDKLIF.

With regard to this clone: At one of its ends the junction is not consistent with the germline gene, which may arise from a read error. The sample carries other DNA sequences with the same CDR3. The chain carries TRDV2 and TRDJ1; TRDD3 matches 13 bases. From germline, CDR1 is GEAIGNYY and CDR2 EKD. The CDR3 length is 17 residues. The CDR3 region is CACDLLGDTPYTDKLIF. CDR3 DNA sequence: TGTGCCTGTGACTTACTGGGGGATACGCCGTACACTGATAAACTCATCTTT.

The gene calls are TRDV2 and TRDJ3; 7 bases agree with TRDD3. Germline CDR1 GEAIGNYY, CDR2 EKD. Trimming removed 0 bases from V and 1 base from J; junction bases left unmatched: 5. The CDR3 sequence is 18 residues long. The CDR3 nucleotides read TGTGCCTGTGACACCGTACTGGGGATGTCCTGGGACACCCGACAGATGTTTTTC. Protein sequence: CACDTVLGMSWDTRQMFF.

The CDR3 sequence: CACEQLLGDTDKLIF. The CDR3 DNA reads TGTGCCTGTGAACAGTTACTGGGGGATACCGATAAACTCATCTTT. The chain recombines TRDV2 with TRDJ1; TRDD3 matches at 10 bases. Trimming at V came to 4 bases and at J to 2 bases, leaving 6 bases not matched to a gene. Germline V CDR1 and CDR2: GEAIGNYY, EKD. This CDR3 spans 15 amino acids.

On this clone itself: One base away lies a much larger clone, so this may be a sequencing read error. The gene calls are TRDV2 and TRDJ1; a possible D gene is TRDD3 (6 bases). The V gene lost 3 bases and the J gene lost 0 bases, with 19 bases spanning the gap. Germline V lookup: CDR1 GEAIGNYY, CDR2 EKD. The CDR3 length is 17 residues. The DNA of the CDR3 is TGTGCCTGTGACCACGTAATGGGGGTAGAGTACACCGATAAACTCATCTTT. Protein product: CACDHVMGVEYTDKLIF.

As concerns this clone: Within the sample, other DNA sequences also encode this same CDR3. The CDR3 region is CACDTGGLSGEKTYRQMFF. The CDR3 DNA follows: TGTGCCTGTGATACTGGGGGCTTATCGGGGGAGAAGACCTACCGACAGATGTTTTTC. V and J are TRDV2 and TRDJ3, with 8 bases fitting TRDD3. Trimming at V came to 4 bases and at J to 12 bases, leaving 22 bases not matched to a gene. Germline CDR1 and CDR2: GEAIGNYY and EKD. There are 19 residues in the CDR3.

On this clone itself: Other nucleotide sequences in the sample specify the same CDR3. The chain uses TRDV2 and TRDJ1; D gene uncertain. The CDR3 length is 18 residues. Trimming stripped 0 bases from V and 5 bases from J, with 24 bases between. CDR1 is GEAIGNYY, CDR2 EKD, per germline. CDR3 protein: CACDTVPGWSGSHDKLIF. The CDR3 DNA reads TGTGCCTGTGACACCGTACCCGGATGGTCGGGGTCTCATGATAAACTCATCTTT.

As to this clone: The likely explanation is a read error, given a far larger clone one base away. Within the sample, other DNA sequences also encode this same CDR3. V usage is TRDV2 and J usage is TRDJ1; 12 nucleotides line up with TRDD3. The germline CDR1 and CDR2 sequences are GEAIGNYY and EKD. This CDR3 is built from 18 residues. CDR3 residues: CACDGLGDTERYTDKLIF. CDR3 nucleotide sequence: TGTGCCTGTGACGGACTGGGGGATACAGAGAGGTACACAGATAAACTCATCTTT.

On this clone itself: The germline gene is not matched at one end of the junction; a read error may be the cause. The identical CDR3 is also encoded by other nucleotide sequences in the sample. J is TRDJ3 and V is TRDV2, with D tentatively TRDD3 (5 bases). CDR3 length equals 19 residues. From germline, CDR1 is GEAIGNYY and CDR2 EKD. The chain's CDR3 is CACDTVSGIGSWDTRQMFF. DNA of the CDR3: TGTGCCTGTGACACCGTTTCAGGGATTGGCTCCTGGGACACTCGACAGATGTTTTTC.